This TCR beta chain was identified during a study of T-cell memory formation after mild COVID-19. The length of the CDR3 is 12 residues. The germline V gene has CDR1 SQVTM and CDR2 ANQGSEA. Trimming cost V 4 bases and J 2 bases, with 8 bases left between them. TCRdb redid the calling of the 5' RACE reads with MiXCR, one entry per CDR3 protein. The sample has some 270,000 distinct CDR3 sequences, approximately 15% seen once. General study results and limits: A balance of CD4 and CD8 characterized clones contracting day 15 to 85, whereas later expanders leaned CD4+.

Points on this clonotype: Its antigen is as yet unknown.

Material: PBMCs or a T cell subset sorted from them (not recorded which). J is TRBJ2-5 and V is TRBV29-1, with D possibly matching TRBD1 (6 bases). This receptor was taken from an adult woman who had mild COVID-19 (a few samples of this study predate the infection). Cell type and time point are not known. CDR3 bases: TGCAGCGTTGGCGGACAGCAAGAGACCCAGTACTTC. Amino acids: CSVGGQQETQYF.